The source of this T cell receptor beta chain is a study of shared clonotypes between healthy human individuals. About this clone itself: Its target is unknown.

Study-level results: Naive subsets usually exceeded memory subsets in estimated richness.

Produced via immunoSEQ multiplex PCR; TCRdb's table is partial and in-frame only. The sample shows fewer than 200,000 clones, 90% to 95% of them seen only once. This TCR was recovered from a woman between 25 and 40 years old in good health. Sequences were obtained from naive CD4+ T cells sorted from blood. This sample's subset: CD45RA+ positively selected.

CDR3 residues: CASSEGAKNIQYF. In DNA, the CDR3 is TGCGCCAGCAGTGAGGGAGCCAAAAACATTCAGTACTTC. The chain recombines TRBV10-1 with TRBJ2-4; no clear D gene. V was shortened by 2 bases and J by 0 bases, with 2 bases between the two germline ends. Germline lookup yields CDR1 WNHNN and CDR2 SYGVQD (reference sequence). The CDR3 runs to 13 residues.